This T cell receptor beta chain was recovered during a study of CD8 T cells in Susac syndrome. After extraction with the RNeasy kit, roughly 0.5 to 1 ug of the RNA was reverse transcribed using random hexamers. TCRdb itself ran the immunoSEQ multiplex PCR reads through MiXCR, one entry per CDR3 protein. The sample lists approximately 70,000 distinct CDR3 sequences; 96% were seen once. This clonotype was counted only a few times. Germline values: CDR1 MGHRA, CDR2 YSYEKL. The CDR3 runs to 16 residues. Trimming removed 3 bases from V and 7 bases from J; junction bases left unmatched: 7. The J gene is TRBJ1-6, the V gene TRBV4-1; 9 bases align to TRBD1. Sequenced input: CD4+ T cells from PBMCs. This receptor was taken from a human donor with multiple sclerosis. The CDR3 region has the DNA TGCGCCAGCAGCCACAGTGCCGGGACAGGGAATTCACCCCTCCACTTT. Translated, it gives CASSHSAGTGNSPLHF.